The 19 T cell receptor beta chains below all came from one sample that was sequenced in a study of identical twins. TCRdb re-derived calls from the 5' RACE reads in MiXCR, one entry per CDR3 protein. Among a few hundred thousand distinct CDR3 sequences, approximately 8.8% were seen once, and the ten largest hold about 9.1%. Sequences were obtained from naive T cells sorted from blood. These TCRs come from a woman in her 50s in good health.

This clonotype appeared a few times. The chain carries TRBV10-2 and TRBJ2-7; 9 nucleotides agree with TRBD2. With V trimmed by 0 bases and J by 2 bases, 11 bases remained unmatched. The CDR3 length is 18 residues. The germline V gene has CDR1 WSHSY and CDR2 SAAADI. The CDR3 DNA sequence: TGCGCCAGCAGTGAGTCGGTGCGGGCGGGAGGGCCTGCCTACGAGCAGTACGTC. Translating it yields CASSESVRAGGPAYEQYV.

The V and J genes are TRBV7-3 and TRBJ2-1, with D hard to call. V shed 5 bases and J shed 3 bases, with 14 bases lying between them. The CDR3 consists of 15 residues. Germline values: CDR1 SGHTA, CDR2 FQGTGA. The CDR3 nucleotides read TGTGCCAGCAGCCGTGGACCCCCTAGCTACAATGAGCAGTTCTTC. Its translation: CASSRGPPSYNEQFF. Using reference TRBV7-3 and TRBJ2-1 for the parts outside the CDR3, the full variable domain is GAGVSQTPSNKVTEKGKYVELRCDPISGHTALYWYRQSLGQGPEFLIYFQGTGAADDSGLPNDRFFAVRPEGSVSTLKIQRTERGDSAVYLCASSRGPPSYNEQFFGPGTRLTVL.

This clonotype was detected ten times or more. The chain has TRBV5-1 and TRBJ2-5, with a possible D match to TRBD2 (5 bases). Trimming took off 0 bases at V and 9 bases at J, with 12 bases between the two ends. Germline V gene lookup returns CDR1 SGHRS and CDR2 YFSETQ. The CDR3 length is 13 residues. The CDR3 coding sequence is TGCGCCAGCAGCTTGGAGGGAGACCTGGCCCAGTACTTC. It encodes CASSLEGDLAQYF.

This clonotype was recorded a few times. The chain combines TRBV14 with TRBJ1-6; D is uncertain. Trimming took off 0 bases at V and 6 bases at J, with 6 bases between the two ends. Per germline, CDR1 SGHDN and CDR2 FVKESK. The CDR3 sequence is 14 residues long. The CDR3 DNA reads TGTGCCAGCAGCCAAGAGGCAGCTAATTCACCCCTCCACTTT. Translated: CASSQEAANSPLHF.

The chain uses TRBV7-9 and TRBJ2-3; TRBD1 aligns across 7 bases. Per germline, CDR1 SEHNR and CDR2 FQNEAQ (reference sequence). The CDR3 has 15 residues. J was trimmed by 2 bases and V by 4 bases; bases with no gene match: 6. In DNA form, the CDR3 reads TGTGCCAGCAGCTCGACCGGGACAGTCACAGATACGCAGTATTTT. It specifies CASSSTGTVTDTQYF.

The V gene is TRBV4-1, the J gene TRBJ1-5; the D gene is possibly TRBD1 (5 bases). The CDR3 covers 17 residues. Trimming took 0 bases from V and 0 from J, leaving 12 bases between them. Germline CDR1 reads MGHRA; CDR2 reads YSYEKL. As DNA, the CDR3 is TGCGCCAGCAGCCAAGAAGCAGGGTATACTAGCAATCAGCCCCAGCATTTT. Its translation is CASSQEAGYTSNQPQHF.

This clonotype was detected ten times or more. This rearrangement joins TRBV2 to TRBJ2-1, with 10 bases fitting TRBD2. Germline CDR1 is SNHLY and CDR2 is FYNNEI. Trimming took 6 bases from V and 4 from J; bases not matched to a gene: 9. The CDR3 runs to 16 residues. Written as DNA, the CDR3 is TGTGCCAGCAGCCCTAGCCTAGCGGGGGTATACAATGAGCAGTTCTTC. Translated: CASSPSLAGVYNEQFF.

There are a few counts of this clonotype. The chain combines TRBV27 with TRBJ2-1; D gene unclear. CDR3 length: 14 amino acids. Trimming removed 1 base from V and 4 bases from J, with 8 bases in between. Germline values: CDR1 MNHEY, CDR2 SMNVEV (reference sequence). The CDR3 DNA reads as TGTGCCAGCAGTTTATACACACCGTACAATGAGCAGTTCTTC. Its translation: CASSLYTPYNEQFF.

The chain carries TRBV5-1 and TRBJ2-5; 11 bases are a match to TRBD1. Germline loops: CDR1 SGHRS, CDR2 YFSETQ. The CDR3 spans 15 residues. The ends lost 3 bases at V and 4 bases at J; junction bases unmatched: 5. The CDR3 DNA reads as TGCGCCAGCAGCTACGGACAGGGGGCCCGAGAGACCCAGTACTTC. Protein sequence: CASSYGQGARETQYF.

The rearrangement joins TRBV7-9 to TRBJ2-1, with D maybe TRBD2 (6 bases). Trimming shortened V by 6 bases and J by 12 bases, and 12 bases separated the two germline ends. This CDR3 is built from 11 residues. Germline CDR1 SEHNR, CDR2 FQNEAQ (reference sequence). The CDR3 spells CASRRLGGQFF. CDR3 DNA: TGTGCCAGCAGACGACTCGGGGGGCAGTTCTTC.

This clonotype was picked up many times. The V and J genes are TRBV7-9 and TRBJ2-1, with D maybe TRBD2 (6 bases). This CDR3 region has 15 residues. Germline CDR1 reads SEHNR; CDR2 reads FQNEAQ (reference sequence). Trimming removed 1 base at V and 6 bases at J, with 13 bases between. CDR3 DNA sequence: TGTGCCAGCAGCTTAGGTCAGGGACTCACCAATGAGCAGTTCTTC. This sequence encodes CASSLGQGLTNEQFF.

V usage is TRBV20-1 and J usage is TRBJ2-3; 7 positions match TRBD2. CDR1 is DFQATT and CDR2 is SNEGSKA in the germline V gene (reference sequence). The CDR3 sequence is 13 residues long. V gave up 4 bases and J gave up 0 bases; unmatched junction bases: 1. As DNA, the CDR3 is TGCAGTGCTATAGCGGGCAGCACAGATACGCAGTATTTT. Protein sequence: CSAIAGSTDTQYF.

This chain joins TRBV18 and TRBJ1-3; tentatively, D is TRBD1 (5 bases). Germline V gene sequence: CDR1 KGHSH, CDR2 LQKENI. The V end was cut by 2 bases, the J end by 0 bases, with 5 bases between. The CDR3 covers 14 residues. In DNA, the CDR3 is TGTGCCAGCTCACCAGGGACCTCTGGAAACACCATATATTTT. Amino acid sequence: CASSPGTSGNTIYF.

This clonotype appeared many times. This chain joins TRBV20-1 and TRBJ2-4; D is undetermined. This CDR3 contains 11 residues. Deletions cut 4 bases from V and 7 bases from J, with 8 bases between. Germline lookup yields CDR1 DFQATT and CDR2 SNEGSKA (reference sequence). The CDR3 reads CSAKRGNIQYF. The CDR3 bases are TGCAGTGCTAAGCGCGGTAACATTCAGTACTTC.

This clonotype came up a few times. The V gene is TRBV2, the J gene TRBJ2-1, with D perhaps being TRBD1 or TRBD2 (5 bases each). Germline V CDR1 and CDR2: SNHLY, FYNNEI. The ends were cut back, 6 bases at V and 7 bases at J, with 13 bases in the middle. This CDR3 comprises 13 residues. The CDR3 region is CASRTGTPNEQFF. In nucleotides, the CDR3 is TGTGCCAGCAGGACCGGGACCCCAAATGAGCAGTTCTTC.

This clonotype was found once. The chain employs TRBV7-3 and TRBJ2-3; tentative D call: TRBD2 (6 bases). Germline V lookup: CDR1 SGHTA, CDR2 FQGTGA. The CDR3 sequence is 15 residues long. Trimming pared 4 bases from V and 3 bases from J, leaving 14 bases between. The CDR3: CASSSRLGLTDTQYF. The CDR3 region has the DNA TGTGCCAGCAGCTCCCGACTAGGATTGACAGATACGCAGTATTTT.

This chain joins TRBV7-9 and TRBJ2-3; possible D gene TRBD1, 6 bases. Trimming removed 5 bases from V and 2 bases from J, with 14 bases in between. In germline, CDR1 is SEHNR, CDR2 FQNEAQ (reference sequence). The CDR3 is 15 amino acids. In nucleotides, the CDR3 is TGTGCCAGCAGCCTAGGGGGACGGTACACAGATACGCAGTATTTT. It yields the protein CASSLGGRYTDTQYF.

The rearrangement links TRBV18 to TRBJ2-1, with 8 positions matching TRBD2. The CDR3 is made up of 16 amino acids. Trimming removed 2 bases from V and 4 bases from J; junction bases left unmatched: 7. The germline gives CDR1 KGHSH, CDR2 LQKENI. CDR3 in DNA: TGTGCCAGCTCACCAGCAACTAGCGGTCTTTACAATGAGCAGTTCTTC. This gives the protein CASSPATSGLYNEQFF.

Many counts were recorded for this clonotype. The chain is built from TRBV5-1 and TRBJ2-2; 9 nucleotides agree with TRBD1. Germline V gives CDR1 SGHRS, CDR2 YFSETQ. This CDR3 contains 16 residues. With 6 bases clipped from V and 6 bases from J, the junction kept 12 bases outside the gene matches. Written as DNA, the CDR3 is TGCGCCAGCAACCTGGCCGGGACAGGGATTTCCGGGGAGCTGTTTTTT. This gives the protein CASNLAGTGISGELFF.